A single sample gave rise to the 24 T cell receptor beta chains below, sequenced in a study of CXCR3-negative and CXCR3-positive naive CD8 T cells. With UMI labels, 5' RACE was used to prepare the TRB cDNA libraries. For each CDR3 protein, TCRdb gives one entry from its re-call of the 5' RACE reads, without DNA. The sample has about 130,000 distinct CDR3 sequences. The sample was naive CXCR3- CD8+ T cells from blood. Subset specified: CD45RO-CCR7+CD27+CD95- naive CD8+ T cells lacking CXCR3 (TNR3-). The source of these receptors is a human donor in good health. Some clones in this sample may be carry-over from other donors' samples.

The chain has TRBV29-1 and TRBJ1-2; TCRdb outputs TRBD1, but without DNA this stays unchecked. The length of the CDR3 is 15 residues. Looked up from germline, CDR1 is SQVTM and CDR2 is ANQGSEA. CDR3 region: CSAFPVGTGPYGYTF.

The rearrangement uses TRBV7-7 and TRBJ2-3; TCRdb designates TRBD2, a call that cannot be tested without DNA. This CDR3 is 21 amino acids long. CDR1 and CDR2 (germline): SSHAT, FNYEAQ (reference sequence). CDR3 region: CASSSETSGGADPKSTDTQYF.

The chain is built from TRBV7-2 and TRBJ2-7; TCRdb reports TRBD1, a call that lacks DNA to check it against. The CDR3 sequence is 15 residues long. CDR1 is SGHTA, CDR2 FQGNSA, per germline. CDR3 sequence reads: CASSVGTEPSYEQYF.

This rearrangement joins TRBV9 to TRBJ2-6. CDR3 length equals 15 residues. CDR1 and CDR2 (germline): SGDLS, YYNGEE. CDR3 protein: CASKGQPSGANVLTF.

The gene calls are TRBV7-6 and TRBJ2-7; TCRdb designates TRBD1, a call that cannot be tested without DNA. Per germline, CDR1 SGHVS and CDR2 FNYEAQ. CDR3 length: 16 residues. The chain's CDR3 is CASSQHRGRLSYEQYF. Using reference TRBV7-6 and TRBJ2-7 for the parts outside the CDR3, the full variable domain is GAGVSQSPRYKVTKRGQDVALRCDPISGHVSLYWYRQALGQGPEFLTYFNYEAQQDKSGLPNDRFSAERPEGSISTLTIQRTEQRDSAMYRCASSQHRGRLSYEQYFGPGTRLTVT.

The V call is TRBV5-6, the J call TRBJ2-7; TCRdb designates TRBD1, a call that cannot be tested without DNA. CDR3 length: 11 residues. Germline V gene lookup returns CDR1 SGHDT and CDR2 YYEEEE. The CDR3 is CASSTGGEQYF.

The rearrangement uses TRBV10-1 and TRBJ1-5; TCRdb indicates TRBD1, and absent DNA this call remains unverified. Germline lookup yields CDR1 WNHNN and CDR2 SYGVQD (reference sequence). The CDR3 runs to 15 residues. The CDR3 loop reads CASSQTRGKNQPQHF.

The V and J genes are TRBV4-2 and TRBJ2-3; the TRBD2 assignment by TCRdb is unverifiable without DNA. The CDR3 is 14 residues long. CDR1 and CDR2 (germline): LGHNA, YNFKEQ. CDR3 sequence: CASSHWEFTDTQYF.

V and J are TRBV19 and TRBJ2-2; TCRdb names TRBD1, which stays unverified in the absence of DNA. The germline gives CDR1 LNHDA, CDR2 SQIVND (reference sequence). This CDR3 has 15 residues. CDR3 amino acids: CASTEGAMNTGELFF.

The rearrangement uses TRBV7-9 and TRBJ2-1; the TRBD2 assignment by TCRdb is unverifiable without DNA. CDR3 length: 15 residues. Germline V gives CDR1 SEHNR, CDR2 FQNEAQ (reference sequence). CDR3 amino acids: CASSSSGGAVNEQFF.

This chain uses TRBV7-3 with TRBJ1-2; the TCRdb call, TRBD1, lacks DNA for checking. CDR1 is SGHTA and CDR2 is FQGTGA in the germline V gene. The CDR3 spans 13 residues. This CDR3 is CASSPTPAEGYTF.

This chain connects TRBV28 to TRBJ2-1; there is no DNA to check the TCRdb D call of TRBD1. The CDR3 runs to 15 residues. From germline, CDR1 is MDHEN and CDR2 SYDVKM. CDR3 in amino acids: CASGLTGLAYNEQFF.

The chain couples TRBV11-3 to TRBJ2-5; TCRdb returns TRBD1, unconfirmable since there is no DNA. Germline loops: CDR1 SGHNT, CDR2 YENEEA. The CDR3 has 15 residues. CDR3 protein: CASSPTGAYQETQYF.

The chain is built from TRBV29-1 and TRBJ2-7; the D call of TRBD1 rests on TCRdb alone, since no DNA is present to check it. Germline loops: CDR1 SQVTM, CDR2 ANQGSEA. The CDR3 consists of 12 residues. The CDR3 loop is CSVAGTGGEQYF.

The V call is TRBV7-3, the J call TRBJ2-5; TCRdb designates TRBD2, a call that cannot be tested without DNA. The CDR3 contains 16 residues. Germline loops: CDR1 SGHTA, CDR2 FQGTGA. This chain's CDR3 is CASSPGLAGVGETQYF.

The chain joins TRBV20-1 to TRBJ2-7. The CDR3 loop spans 13 amino acids. Germline lookup yields CDR1 DFQATT and CDR2 SNEGSKA (reference sequence). The CDR3 here is CSAREQASYEQYF.

V gene TRBV7-6 combines with J gene TRBJ2-3; the TCRdb D gene call, TRBD2, has no DNA to confirm it. This CDR3 is 14 amino acids long. CDR1 and CDR2 (germline): SGHVS, FNYEAQ. The CDR3 here is CASSEAGGLDTQYF. The full variable domain, in which reference TRBV7-6 and TRBJ2-3 provide the parts outside the CDR3, is GAGVSQSPRYKVTKRGQDVALRCDPISGHVSLYWYRQALGQGPEFLTYFNYEAQQDKSGLPNDRFSAERPEGSISTLTIQRTEQRDSAMYRCASSEAGGLDTQYFGPGTRLTVL.

The chain employs TRBV2 and TRBJ2-3. Germline CDR1 is SNHLY and CDR2 is FYNNEI. CDR3 length equals 14 residues. CDR3 amino acids: CASSERGITDTQYF. The full variable domain, rest sourced from reference TRBV2 and TRBJ2-3, is EPEVTQTPSHQVTQMGQEVILRCVPISNHLYFYWYRQILGQKVEFLVSFYNNEISEKSEIFDDQFSVERPDGSNFTLKIRSTKLEDSAMYFCASSERGITDTQYFGPGTRLTVL.

The chain joins TRBV7-9 to TRBJ2-3; TCRdb gives TRBD2 as the D gene, but with no DNA this cannot be confirmed. The CDR3 consists of 12 residues. The germline CDR1 and CDR2 sequences are SEHNR and FQNEAQ (reference sequence). The CDR3 sequence is CASSLGGSEEYF.

This rearrangement joins TRBV9 to TRBJ2-3; the TCRdb D gene call, TRBD2, has no DNA to confirm it. The length of the CDR3 is 17 residues. The germline V gene encodes CDR1 SGDLS and CDR2 YYNGEE. The CDR3 reads CASSASTSGYSTDTQYF.

The V call is TRBV10-3, the J call TRBJ1-5. The V gene's germline CDR1 is ENHRY and CDR2 SYGVKD. The CDR3 covers 17 residues. This CDR3 is CAISESEGRPGNQPQHF.

V and J are TRBV15 and TRBJ2-3. CDR3 length equals 18 residues. CDR1 is LNHNV, CDR2 YYDKDF, per germline (reference sequence). CDR3 amino acids: CATSRTISREISTDTQYF.

The chain couples TRBV6-2 or TRBV6-3 to TRBJ1-1; there is no DNA to check the TCRdb D call of TRBD1. This CDR3 has 18 residues. Germline CDR1 and CDR2: MNHEY and SVGEGT. The CDR3 is CASSYSRLKTGRRTEAFF.

V gene TRBV20-1 combines with J gene TRBJ1-2. The CDR3 is made up of 13 amino acids. CDR1 DFQATT and CDR2 SNEGSKA come from the germline V gene (reference sequence). The CDR3 protein is CSARGEGDYGYTF.